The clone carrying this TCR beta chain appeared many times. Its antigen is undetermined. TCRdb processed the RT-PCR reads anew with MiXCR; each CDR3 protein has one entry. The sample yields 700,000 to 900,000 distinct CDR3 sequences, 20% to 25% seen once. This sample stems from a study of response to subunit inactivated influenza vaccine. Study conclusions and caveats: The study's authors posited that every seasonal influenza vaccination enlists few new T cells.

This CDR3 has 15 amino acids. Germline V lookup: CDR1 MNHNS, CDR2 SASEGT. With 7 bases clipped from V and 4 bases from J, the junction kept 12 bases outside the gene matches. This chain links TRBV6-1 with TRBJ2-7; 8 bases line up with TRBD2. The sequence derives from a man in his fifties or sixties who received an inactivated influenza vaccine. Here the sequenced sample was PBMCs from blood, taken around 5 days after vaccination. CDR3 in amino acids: CASTQSGGRFYEQYF. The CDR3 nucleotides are TGTGCCAGCACTCAGAGCGGGGGTCGATTTTACGAGCAGTACTTC.